This TCR beta chain is drawn from a study of blood T cell repertoires in COVID-19. Turning to the study itself: There were acute and convalescent COVID-19 samples, and they came from the United States, Italy and Spain. Sources were T cells, B-cell-depleted T cells, or PBMCs; the material itself was cDNA or gDNA.

From germline, CDR1 is SNHLY and CDR2 FYNNEI. This CDR3 comprises 14 residues. The V and J ends lost 9 bases and 4 bases respectively, with 16 bases between them. Authors' data handling: Researchers report that nucleated cell counts were estimated from reference gene primer amplification. Produced via immunoSEQ multiplex PCR; TCRdb's table is partial and in-frame only. That table gives V, J and clone size, and the DNA gave D and trimming. This table holds about 98,000 clones, about 84% found once. The TCR originated in a woman older than 75 with acute or convalescent COVID-19. Sequenced sample: peripheral blood. The genes are TRBV2 and TRBJ1-3; D gene ambiguous. The DNA of the CDR3 is TGTGCCAGTACGGTCCTGAGCAGGGGAAACACCATATATTTT. Translated: CASTVLSRGNTIYF.